One sample yielded the 12 T cell receptor beta chains listed below, sequenced in a study of T cells in Graves' hyperthyroidism and ophthalmopathy. TCR beta CDR3 sequences were amplified from RNA transcripts. The TCR CDR3 first-round RT-PCR relied on the HTBI primer set. In TCRdb, the multiplex PCR reads were re-called with MiXCR into one record per CDR3 protein. The sample has about 700,000 distinct CDR3 sequences; around 13% are singletons. Material: blood. These receptors were collected from a woman younger than 30 with Graves' hyperthyroidism.

This clonotype was detected ten times or more. The chain uses TRBV3-1 and TRBJ2-4; a weak D match, TRBD1 (6 bases). Germline CDR1 is LGHDT and CDR2 is YNNKEL (reference sequence). V was cut by 1 base and J by 6 bases, with 7 bases left in between. This CDR3 is 13 amino acids long. CDR3 residues: CASSQARGNIQYF. CDR3 DNA: TGTGCCAGCAGCCAAGCCAGGGGAAACATTCAGTACTTC.

This chain connects TRBV12-3 or TRBV12-4 to TRBJ2-2; D is perhaps TRBD1 or TRBD2 (5 bases each). This CDR3 is built from 14 residues. V lost 5 bases and J lost 5, with 12 bases in between. The CDR3 DNA is TGTGCCAGCAGTCCGGGGACGGAGACCGGGGAGCTGTTTTTT. Residues: CASSPGTETGELFF.

The chain employs TRBV10-3 and TRBJ1-2; D is ambiguous. Germline V gene data show CDR1 as ENHRY and CDR2 as SYGVKD. The length of the CDR3 is 14 residues. The V and J ends lost 4 bases and 4 bases respectively, with 13 bases between them. The CDR3 sequence: CAISGRTEIYGYTF. Written as DNA, the CDR3 is TGTGCCATCAGTGGAAGAACAGAAATCTATGGCTACACCTTC.

V usage is TRBV7-2 and J usage is TRBJ2-5; D perhaps matches TRBD1 (5 bases). The germline CDR1 and CDR2 sequences are SGHTA and FQGNSA. This CDR3 region has 13 residues. Trimming took off 3 bases at V and 4 bases at J, with 9 bases between the two ends. CDR3 amino acids: CASSLEGAETQYF. CDR3 sequence (DNA): TGTGCCAGCAGCTTGGAAGGGGCAGAGACCCAGTACTTC.

This clonotype was counted a few times. This sequence joins TRBV25-1 and TRBJ1-1; 8 bases are shared with TRBD1. The CDR3 has 15 amino acids. V gave up 4 bases and J gave up 6 bases; unmatched junction bases: 10. From germline, CDR1 is MGHDK and CDR2 SYGVNS. The CDR3 sequence: CASSVTRGRAAEAFF. The CDR3 DNA reads TGTGCCAGCAGTGTGACCAGGGGGCGCGCGGCTGAAGCTTTCTTT.

This clonotype was detected a few times. The genes are TRBV19 and TRBJ2-2; 7 nucleotides match TRBD1. Trimming took 1 base from V and 5 from J; bases not matched to a gene: 13. Germline V gene lookup returns CDR1 LNHDA and CDR2 SQIVND (reference sequence). This CDR3 spans 18 amino acids. The CDR3 DNA is TGTGCCAGTAGTATAGTAGGGGGCCGGACGCCCAAGACCGGGGAGCTGTTTTTT. Its translation is CASSIVGGRTPKTGELFF.

This clonotype was seen many times. The rearrangement uses TRBV28 and TRBJ2-1; 9 bases are a match to TRBD2. The length of the CDR3 is 16 residues. Germline V lookup: CDR1 MDHEN, CDR2 SYDVKM. V was clipped by 5 bases and J by 7 bases; unmatched bases: 12. For the CDR3, the DNA is TGTGCCAGCAGTCCCCAAATAGCGGGAGCGGGGAATGAGCAGTTCTTC. Translation: CASSPQIAGAGNEQFF.

This clonotype has a count of ten or more. The rearrangement links TRBV10-3 to TRBJ2-1, with a weak D call TRBD2 (6 bases). V was pared by 7 bases and J by 6 bases, with 19 bases between. CDR1 is ENHRY and CDR2 is SYGVKD in the germline V gene. The CDR3 length is 15 residues. Written as DNA, the CDR3 is TGTGCCATCAAGGGCGGGGCCCAGGCGTCCAATGAGCAGTTCTTC. Its translation: CAIKGGAQASNEQFF.

This clonotype was recorded at least ten times. The chain has TRBV20-1 and TRBJ2-7; D may be TRBD1 or TRBD2 (5 bases each). Germline-derived CDR1 and CDR2 are DFQATT and SNEGSKA (reference sequence). The CDR3 extends over 14 amino acids. Trimming pared 4 bases from V and 0 bases from J, leaving 13 bases between. Written as DNA, the CDR3 is TGCAGTGCTAAGGACGGGGCTAGCTCCTACGAGCAGTACTTC. It codes for CSAKDGASSYEQYF.

This clonotype has ten or more counts. This sequence joins TRBV28 and TRBJ2-3; 7 nucleotides agree with TRBD2. This CDR3 contains 18 residues. V shed 1 base, J shed 3 bases, and the junction held 13 bases outside the gene matches. Germline V gene sequence: CDR1 MDHEN, CDR2 SYDVKM. CDR3 bases: TGTGCCAGCAGTTTATTTACGTATCGGAAAGCGGGAACAGATACGCAGTATTTT. The encoded protein is CASSLFTYRKAGTDTQYF. Full variable domain (outside the CDR3, taken from reference TRBV28 and TRBJ2-3): DVKVTQSSRYLVKRTGEKVFLECVQDMDHENMFWYRQDPGLGLRLIYFSYDVKMKEKGDIPEGYSVSREKKERFSLILESASTNQTSMYLCASSLFTYRKAGTDTQYFGPGTRLTVL.

This clonotype was observed a handful of times. The conserved closing phenylalanine or tryptophan is absent in this CDR3, likely reflecting a read error. The chain carries TRBV6-9 and TRBJ2-7; the D is unclear. The length of the CDR3 is 14 residues. Germline V gene data show CDR1 as MNHGY and CDR2 as SVAAGI. Trimming cost V 3 bases and J 2 bases, with 11 bases left between them. In nucleotides, the CDR3 is TGTGCCAGCAGTTACGGTAACGGGCCCTACGAGCAGTACCTC. Its translation: CASSYGNGPYEQYL.

This clonotype was seen repeatedly, ten times or more. V gene TRBV20-1 combines with J gene TRBJ2-2; tentative D call: TRBD2 (5 bases). The V gene lost 5 bases and the J gene lost 4 bases, with 8 bases spanning the gap. The V gene's germline CDR1 is DFQATT and CDR2 SNEGSKA (reference sequence). The CDR3 spans 12 residues. CDR3 in DNA: TGCAGTGCTTCAACTAGCACCGGGGAGCTGTTTTTT. Protein product: CSASTSTGELFF.